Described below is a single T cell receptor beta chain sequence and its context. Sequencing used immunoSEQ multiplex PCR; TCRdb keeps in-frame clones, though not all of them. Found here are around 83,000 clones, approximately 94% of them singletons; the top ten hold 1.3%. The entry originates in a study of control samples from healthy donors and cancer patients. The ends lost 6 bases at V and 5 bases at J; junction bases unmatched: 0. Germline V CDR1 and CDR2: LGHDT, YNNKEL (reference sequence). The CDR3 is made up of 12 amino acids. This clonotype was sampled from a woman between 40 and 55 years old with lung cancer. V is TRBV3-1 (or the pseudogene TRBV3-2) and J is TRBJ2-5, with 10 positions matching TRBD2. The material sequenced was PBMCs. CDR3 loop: CASRTSGETQYF. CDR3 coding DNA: TGTGCCAGCAGGACTAGCGGGGAGACCCAGTACTTC.